One sample yielded the 19 T cell receptor beta chains listed below, sequenced in a study of blood T cell repertoires in COVID-19. Data came from immunoSEQ multiplex PCR; TCRdb stores just in-frame clones and leaves some out. The data hold about 180,000 clones, with roughly nine tenths observed a single time. The specimen sequenced was PBMCs or T cells enriched from blood (not recorded which). These receptors were collected from a middle-aged woman with acute COVID-19.

The chain is built from TRBV28 and TRBJ1-4, with 7 bases that match TRBD1. The CDR3 contains 13 residues. V lost 6 bases to trimming and J lost 8 bases; unmatched junction nucleotides: 6. Germline CDR1 reads MDHEN; CDR2 reads SYDVKM. This CDR3 reads CASSSTGREKLFF. The CDR3 DNA reads as TGTGCCAGCAGCTCGACAGGGCGCGAAAAACTGTTTTTT. Full variable domain (rest looked up from reference TRBV28 and TRBJ1-4): DVKVTQSSRYLVKRTGEKVFLECVQDMDHENMFWYRQDPGLGLRLIYFSYDVKMKEKGDIPEGYSVSREKKERFSLILESASTNQTSMYLCASSSTGREKLFFGSGTQLSVL.

This clone was seen only once. This sequence joins TRBV28 and TRBJ1-3, with 10 bases that match TRBD1. V lost 6 bases and J lost 2; bases outside the gene matches: 10. CDR3 size: 17 residues. Germline V CDR1 and CDR2: MDHEN, SYDVKM. The CDR3 DNA follows: TGTGCCAGCAGCCGAGGGCTCGGGACAGGGGCTGGAAACACCATATATTTT. Its translation: CASSRGLGTGAGNTIYF.

This chain joins TRBV3-1 (or the pseudogene TRBV3-2) and TRBJ1-2; possible D gene TRBD1, 6 bases. The CDR3 extends over 13 amino acids. Germline V lookup: CDR1 LGHDT, CDR2 YNNKEL (reference sequence). Trimming shortened V by 5 bases and J by 8 bases, and 15 bases separated the two germline ends. Here the CDR3 DNA reads TGTGCCAGCAGCAGGGCAGGGGCGGAAGGCTACACCTTC. Translating it yields CASSRAGAEGYTF.

The chain is built from TRBV19 and TRBJ2-3; TRBD1 matches 8 bases. The CDR3 loop spans 16 amino acids. V shed 3 bases and J 7 bases; nucleotides not matched to a gene: 12. Looked up from germline, CDR1 is LNHDA and CDR2 is SQIVND (reference sequence). CDR3 loop: CASSMIGQGLANTQYF. The CDR3 region has the DNA TGTGCCAGTAGTATGATCGGACAGGGACTGGCAAATACGCAGTATTTT.

The chain has TRBV19 and TRBJ2-5; 7 nucleotides agree with TRBD2. Per germline, CDR1 LNHDA and CDR2 SQIVND (reference sequence). This CDR3 is 13 amino acids long. J was trimmed by 5 bases and V by 3 bases; bases with no gene match: 3. CDR3: CASSMSGAETQYF. The DNA for the CDR3 is TGTGCCAGTAGTATGAGCGGGGCCGAGACCCAGTACTTC.

This chain uses TRBV2 with TRBJ1-5; D is ambiguous. With 6 bases removed from V and 2 bases from J, the gap between germline ends came to 14 bases. Germline CDR1 is SNHLY and CDR2 is FYNNEI. CDR3 size: 15 residues. This CDR3 reads CASSQYWGGNQPQHF. CDR3 sequence (DNA): TGTGCCAGCAGCCAATACTGGGGAGGCAATCAGCCCCAGCATTTT.

The chain uses TRBV19 and TRBJ1-4, with 8 bases fitting TRBD1. The CDR3 is 14 amino acids. The germline V gene has CDR1 LNHDA and CDR2 SQIVND (reference sequence). The V gene end was trimmed by 6 bases and the J gene end by 7 bases; junction bases not matched to a gene: 7. The CDR3 is CASSPDRDREKLFF. CDR3 coding DNA: TGTGCCAGTAGCCCGGACAGGGATCGTGAAAAACTGTTTTTT.

The chain links TRBV12-3 or TRBV12-4 to TRBJ1-1; D is unclear. This CDR3 spans 13 amino acids. The ends were cut back, 3 bases at V and 3 bases at J, with 8 bases in the middle. The CDR3 region is CASSLVLDTEAFF. The DNA of the CDR3 is TGTGCCAGCAGTTTGGTCTTAGACACTGAAGCTTTCTTT.

Only one count was recorded for this clone. This chain connects TRBV27 to TRBJ1-1; the match to TRBD1 covers 8 bases. This CDR3 region has 16 residues. Germline V gene lookup returns CDR1 MNHEY and CDR2 SMNVEV (reference sequence). J lost 4 bases, V lost 5 bases, and 12 bases had no gene match. CDR3 residues: CASSPRRTGFGTEAFF. CDR3 nucleotide sequence: TGTGCCAGCAGTCCAAGGAGGACAGGGTTCGGCACTGAAGCTTTCTTT.

This chain joins TRBV4-1 and TRBJ1-5; 7 bases align to TRBD1. The germline V gene encodes CDR1 MGHRA and CDR2 YSYEKL. The CDR3 spans 14 residues. Trimming cost V 4 bases and J 7 bases; bases outside gene matches: 7. In DNA, the CDR3 is TGCGCCAGCAGCCCCAGACAGGGCCTACAGCCCCAGCATTTT. The encoded protein is CASSPRQGLQPQHF.

The V gene is TRBV11-2, the J gene TRBJ2-3; a possible D gene is TRBD1 (5 bases). The V and J ends lost 3 bases and 4 bases respectively, with 14 bases between them. Germline values: CDR1 SGHAT, CDR2 FQNNGV. This CDR3 region has 15 residues. The CDR3 sequence: CASSFGQGLADTQYF. CDR3 bases: TGTGCCAGCAGCTTTGGGCAGGGTTTAGCAGATACGCAGTATTTT.

DNA for the CDR3: TGTGCCAGCAGCTTTACCCCGGTAGGGGGCAATTCACCCCTCCACTTT. This sequence encodes CASSFTPVGGNSPLHF. The rearrangement uses TRBV7-2 and TRBJ1-6; 7 bases line up with TRBD1. The CDR3 loop spans 16 amino acids. Germline loops: CDR1 SGHTA, CDR2 FQGNSA. Trimming at V came to 3 bases and at J to 7 bases, leaving 9 bases not matched to a gene.

The chain combines TRBV13 with TRBJ2-1; possible D gene TRBD1, 5 bases. In germline, CDR1 is PRHDT, CDR2 FYEKMQ (reference sequence). CDR3 length: 15 residues. V was cut by 2 bases and J by 0 bases, with 8 bases left in between. CDR3 in amino acids: CASSLPGISYNEQFF. Written as DNA, the CDR3 is TGTGCCAGCAGCTTACCAGGGATCTCCTACAATGAGCAGTTCTTC.

The rearrangement links TRBV30 to TRBJ1-2; D is unresolved. From germline, CDR1 is GTSNPN and CDR2 SVGIG (reference sequence). The CDR3 has 13 residues. V lost 4 bases and J lost 2, with 11 bases in between. Here the CDR3 reads CAWTVYENYGYTF. The CDR3 DNA is TGTGCCTGGACGGTTTACGAAAACTATGGCTACACCTTC.

This clone was counted between two and nine times. This rearrangement joins TRBV7-8 to TRBJ2-3; 11 bases are shared with TRBD2. Germline V gives CDR1 SGHVS, CDR2 FQNEAQ. The CDR3 spans 19 residues. Losses at the gene ends were 5 bases for V and 0 bases for J; bases not matched to a gene: 13. The CDR3 here is CASSPLVLLAGASTDTQYF. The CDR3, as DNA: TGTGCCAGCAGCCCCCTCGTTCTACTAGCGGGGGCGAGCACAGATACGCAGTATTTT.

In this sample, this clone turned up once. V and J are TRBV30 and TRBJ1-1; 10 positions agree with TRBD1. Trimming took 0 bases from V and 6 from J; bases not matched to a gene: 1. This CDR3 is 13 amino acids long. CDR1 and CDR2 (germline): GTSNPN, SVGIG (reference sequence). The CDR3 coding sequence is TGTGCCTGGAGTGTAGGGACAGGGGCTGAAGCTTTCTTT. It yields the protein CAWSVGTGAEAFF. Variable domain in full (rest from reference TRBV30 and TRBJ1-1): SQTIHQWPATLVQPVGSPLSLECTVEGTSNPNLYWYRQAAGRGLQLLFYSVGIGQISSEVPQNLSASRPQDRQFILSSKKLLLSDSGFYLCAWSVGTGAEAFFGQGTRLTVV.

The chain uses TRBV20-1 and TRBJ1-6; D is perhaps TRBD1 (5 bases). Trimming removed 6 bases at V and 14 bases at J, with 14 bases between. The CDR3 runs 11 residues. The germline CDR1 and CDR2 sequences are DFQATT and SNEGSKA (reference sequence). CDR3: CSAETEGTLHF. The CDR3 coding sequence is TGCAGTGCGGAAACGGAGGGGACCCTCCACTTT.

The genes are TRBV7-9 and TRBJ2-1; D gene unclear. Germline CDR1 reads SEHNR; CDR2 reads FQNEAQ (reference sequence). The CDR3 length is 12 residues. With 4 bases removed from V and 8 bases from J, the gap between germline ends came to 9 bases. The CDR3 coding sequence is TGTGCCAGCAGCTCCCTAGGAGATGAGCAGTTCTTC. It translates to CASSSLGDEQFF.

The V call is TRBV19, the J call TRBJ1-3; the D is unclear. Germline V CDR1 and CDR2: LNHDA, SQIVND (reference sequence). The CDR3 extends over 15 amino acids. Trimming cost V 2 bases and J 2 bases, with 10 bases left between them. CDR3 sequence: CASSIPGGTGNTIYF. The CDR3 DNA is TGTGCCAGTAGTATACCGGGTGGAACTGGAAACACCATATATTTT.